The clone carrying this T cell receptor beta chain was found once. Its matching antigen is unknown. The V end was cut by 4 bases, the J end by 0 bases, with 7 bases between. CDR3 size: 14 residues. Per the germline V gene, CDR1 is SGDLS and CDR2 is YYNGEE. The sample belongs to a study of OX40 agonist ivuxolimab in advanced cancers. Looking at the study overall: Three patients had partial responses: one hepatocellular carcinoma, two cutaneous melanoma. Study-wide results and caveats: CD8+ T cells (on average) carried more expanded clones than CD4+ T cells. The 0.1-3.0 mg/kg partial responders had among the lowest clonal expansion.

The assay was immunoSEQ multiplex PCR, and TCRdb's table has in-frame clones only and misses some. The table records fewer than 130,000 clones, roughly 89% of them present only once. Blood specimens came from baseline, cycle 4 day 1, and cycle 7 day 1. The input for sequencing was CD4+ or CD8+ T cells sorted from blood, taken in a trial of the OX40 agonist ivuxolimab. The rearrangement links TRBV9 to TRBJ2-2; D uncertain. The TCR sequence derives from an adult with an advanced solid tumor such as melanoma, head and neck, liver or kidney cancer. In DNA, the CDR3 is TGTGCCAGCAGCTCCGTGACGAACACCGGGGAGCTGTTTTTT. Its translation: CASSSVTNTGELFF.